Sequencing of this TCR beta chain was carried out in a study of cytomegalovirus exposure and HLA in healthy donors. Germline V gene sequence: CDR1 SGHRS, CDR2 YFSETQ. The V segment lost 1 base and the J segment 6 bases; nucleotides outside the gene matches: 4. CDR3 length: 14 amino acids. PCR employed 60 Vbeta and 13 Jbeta primers. The method was immunoSEQ multiplex PCR; TCRdb's version includes in-frame clones alone and lacks a portion of them. The profile shows over 130,000 clones, 70% to 90% of them singletons. The sequence was obtained from a woman aged 40 to 50 in good health and CMV-seronegative. Material: PBMCs. This chain connects TRBV5-1 to TRBJ2-7, with 10 bases fitting TRBD2. CDR3 DNA sequence: TGCGCCAGCAGCTTGAGTGCTAGCGGGGGCGAGCAGTACTTC. It translates to CASSLSASGGEQYF.